The T cell receptor (beta chain) described here comes from a study of T cell responses to AZD1222 COVID-19 vaccine. Study findings and constraints: Spike-specific TCR repertoires showed rising breadth and depth after two AZD1222 doses. Among the donors, most were white British and more were female, and clonal diversity was possibly underestimated.

Clones were read by immunoSEQ multiplex PCR, and TCRdb kept only the in-frame ones, dropping some. The data hold about 140,000 clones, with roughly 93% observed a single time. Concerning this clone: Its cognate antigen is unknown.

The material sequenced was peripheral blood, taken 28 days after the second AZD1222 dose. The origin of this receptor is an adult who received the AZD1222 COVID-19 vaccine.

The CDR3 nucleotides read TGTGCCTGGAGTGCCCAAATGACGGCGAACACCGGGGAGCTGTTTTTT. This encodes CAWSAQMTANTGELFF. The chain recombines TRBV30 with TRBJ2-2; unclear D gene. Per germline, CDR1 GTSNPN and CDR2 SVGIG (reference sequence). V was cut by 1 base and J by 0 bases, with 12 bases left in between. The CDR3 loop spans 16 amino acids.